The rows below give T cell receptor beta chains drawn from one sample of a study of immune heterogeneity within non-small cell lung tumors. TCRdb processed the multiplex PCR reads anew with MiXCR; each CDR3 protein has one entry. Found here are roughly 15,000 distinct CDR3 sequences, under 35% of them singletons; the top ten hold roughly 15%. The sample comprised lung tumor tissue. The source is a woman aged 45-65 years with non-small cell lung cancer. Each CDR3 is given with its conserved first and last residue. A D gene is named only where the DNA matches it firmly. A clone size is listed for some rows: how often the clone was seen (once, few, many), or a class if it is expanded.

D gene	J gene	clone size	V gene	CDR3 DNA	CDR3 protein
.	TRBJ2-5	.	TRBV2	TGTGCCAGCAGTGAAGGCATTCAAGAGACCCAGTACTTC	CASSEGIQETQYF
.	TRBJ1-1	medium-sized	TRBV19	TGTGCCAGTACCCTGACAGGGAACACTGAAGCTTTCTTT	CASTLTGNTEAFF
.	TRBJ1-2	.	TRBV6-4	TGTGCCAGCGGAGACCTCAGTTACGGAGGCTACACCTTC	CASGDLSYGGYTF
.	TRBJ2-7	many	TRBV7-2	TGTGCCAGCAGCTTAGGTGACGGTCCCTACGAGCAGTACTTC	CASSLGDGPYEQYF
TRBD2	TRBJ2-7	.	TRBV6-1	TGTGCCAGTAAGTGGGAACTAGCGGACAGAACTGGCGAGCAGTACTTC	CASKWELADRTGEQYF
.	TRBJ2-1	many	TRBV19	TGTGCCAGTAGTCCAGAGTACAATGAGCAGTTCTTC	CASSPEYNEQFF
TRBD1	TRBJ1-5	.	TRBV28	TGTGCCAGCAGTAGGACAGGGCGTAACAATCAGCCCCAGCATTTT	CASSRTGRNNQPQHF
.	TRBJ1-5	.	TRBV19	TGTGCCAGTGGACAAAGCAGGCATCAGCCCCAGCATTTT	CASGQSRHQPQHF
TRBD2	TRBJ2-1	many	TRBV7-3	TGTGCCAGCAGCTTTGCGGGGGGGCAGAATGAGCAGTTCTTC	CASSFAGGQNEQFF
TRBD2	TRBJ2-1	many	TRBV5-1	TGCGCCAGCAGCTTGGCCAAACTAGCGGGGGGACCCACGAGCTCCTACAATGAGCAGTTCTTC	CASSLAKLAGGPTSSYNEQFF
.	TRBJ2-7	.	TRBV19	TGTGCCAGTATGGAGGCCGGGGTACCCTACGAGCAGTACTTC	CASMEAGVPYEQYF
TRBD1	TRBJ2-1	.	TRBV7-9	TGTGCCAGCTTTGGACAGGGTTTCCACAATGAGCAGTTCTTC	CASFGQGFHNEQFF
.	TRBJ2-7	.	TRBV6-9	TGTGCCAGCACTTCCCCCGCAGTCTCCTACGAGCAGTACTTC	CASTSPAVSYEQYF
.	TRBJ1-5	many	TRBV6-1	TGTGCCAGCAGTGAATGGAGGACAGCGATCGACCCCCAGCATTTT	CASSEWRTAIDPQHF
.	TRBJ1-3	medium-sized	TRBV13	TGTGCCAGCAGCTTAGTTGCAGGTGGAAACACCATATATTTT	CASSLVAGGNTIYF
TRBD1	TRBJ1-1	.	TRBV15	TGTGCCACCAGCAGGGTTGTAGGGACAGGGGGCACTGAAGCTTTCTTT	CATSRVVGTGGTEAFF
TRBD1	TRBJ2-3	.	TRBV28	TGTGCCAGCAGGTTATATAGGACAGGTCCAGAGTATACGCAGTATTTT	CASRLYRTGPEYTQYF
.	TRBJ2-7	many	TRBV2	TGTGCCAGCACCGAGGATAGGGATTTCCACGAGCAGTACTTC	CASTEDRDFHEQYF
.	TRBJ2-7	.	TRBV20-1	TGCAGTGTTCCTGGCTCCTACGAGCAGTACTTC	CSVPGSYEQYF
.	TRBJ1-2	many	TRBV12-3/TRBV12-4	TGTGCCAGCAGCTTCGGACGAGGATATGGCTACACCTTC	CASSFGRGYGYTF
.	TRBJ2-3	few	TRBV24-1	TGTGCCACCAGTGATTCGGACACCCACGGGTCAGATACGCAGTATTTT	CATSDSDTHGSDTQYF
TRBD1	TRBJ1-2	few	TRBV13	TGTGCCAGCAGCTCAACAGGGGGCTCTAACTATGGCTACACCTTC	CASSSTGGSNYGYTF
TRBD2	TRBJ2-1	.	TRBV3-1	TGTGCCAGCAGCCTCCCGGGACTAGCAGTACACGGTGAGCAGTTCTTC	CASSLPGLAVHGEQFF